A selection of T cell receptor beta chains follows, all from one sample in a study of early T cells in non-severe SARS-CoV-2 infection. MiXCR, applied by TCRdb to the 5' RACE reads, yields one record per CDR3 protein. The table has about 54,000 distinct CDR3 sequences, around 8% seen once. Specimen: whole blood, collected at baseline. These receptors all stem from an adult who was a healthcare worker with PCR-confirmed SARS-CoV-2 infection or an uninfected control (not recorded which). Both conserved end residues are part of each CDR3. D genes are given only for firm matches. The listing skips clone size in some rows; elsewhere it reads once, few, many or a size class.

>TRBV6-6|TRBJ2-1|.|few
TGTGCCAGCAGTTCCGGGGTGAATGAGCAGTTCTTC
CASSSGVNEQFF
>TRBV28|TRBJ1-5|TRBD1|.
TGTGCCAGCAGTTCTGGACAGGGGACTAATCAGCCCCAGCATTTT
CASSSGQGTNQPQHF
>TRBV4-3|TRBJ1-5|.|many
TGCGCCAGCAGCCAAGATACGGAGGTAGTGGGGTATCAGCCCCAGCATTTT
CASSQDTEVVGYQPQHF
>TRBV24-1|TRBJ2-1|TRBD2|many
TGTGCCACCGGGGTTACTAGCGGGAGGGAAAGCTCCTACAATGAGCAGTTCTTC
CATGVTSGRESSYNEQFF
>TRBV2|TRBJ1-1|.|few
TGTGCCAGCAAAGTGAGGTCACAGTTAAACACTGAAGCTTTCTTT
CASKVRSQLNTEAFF
>TRBV6-5|TRBJ2-7|.|many
TGTGCCAGCAGTTACTCTGGGGGGAGCGACGAGCAGTACTTC
CASSYSGGSDEQYF
>TRBV12-5|TRBJ2-3|TRBD2|few
TGTGCTAGTGGATCCGACCCTAGCGGGAGTAAAGTACTGACAGATACGCAGTATTTT
CASGSDPSGSKVLTDTQYF
>TRBV6-2/TRBV6-3|TRBJ2-7|.|many
TGTGCCAGCAGTTTAGTCTACGAGCAGTACTTC
CASSLVYEQYF
>TRBV6-5|TRBJ1-2|TRBD1|few
TGTGCCAGCAGTTACTCGACCAGGGGGTCCTTTAACTATGGCTACACCTTC
CASSYSTRGSFNYGYTF
>TRBV7-2|TRBJ2-1|TRBD2|many
TGTGCCAGCAGCAAAGAGCGGGATCCCTACAATGAGCAGTTCTTC
CASSKERDPYNEQFF
>TRBV2|TRBJ1-2|TRBD1|few
TGTGCCAGCAGGGGACAGAACTATGGCTACACCTTC
CASRGQNYGYTF
>TRBV15|TRBJ1-6|.|.
TGTGCCACCAGCAGATCAACAGGGAATAATTCACCCCTCCACTTT
CATSRSTGNNSPLHF
>TRBV20-1|TRBJ2-1|.|few
TGCAGTGCTAGAGACCCTAGCAGCGTCTATCTAGGGGATGAGCAGTTCTTC
CSARDPSSVYLGDEQFF
>TRBV27|TRBJ1-5|.|few
TGTGCCAGCAGTTTCTCACAGGGTCAGCCCCAGCATTTT
CASSFSQGQPQHF
>TRBV5-1|TRBJ2-7|TRBD1|many
TGCGCCAGCAGCTTCGGACAGGGGACTACCTACGAGCAGTACTTC
CASSFGQGTTYEQYF
>TRBV29-1|TRBJ2-7|TRBD2|many
TGCAGCGTGGAAACTAGCGAGACGAACTACGAGCAGTACTTC
CSVETSETNYEQYF
>TRBV5-1|TRBJ2-5|TRBD1|.
TGCGCCAGCGAGCTTGGACAGGGAGGTCAAGAGACCCAGTACTTC
CASELGQGGQETQYF
>TRBV7-2|TRBJ2-7|TRBD2|many
TGTGCCAGCAGCTTATCATCAGGCGGGAGTCCCTACGAGCAGTACTTC
CASSLSSGGSPYEQYF